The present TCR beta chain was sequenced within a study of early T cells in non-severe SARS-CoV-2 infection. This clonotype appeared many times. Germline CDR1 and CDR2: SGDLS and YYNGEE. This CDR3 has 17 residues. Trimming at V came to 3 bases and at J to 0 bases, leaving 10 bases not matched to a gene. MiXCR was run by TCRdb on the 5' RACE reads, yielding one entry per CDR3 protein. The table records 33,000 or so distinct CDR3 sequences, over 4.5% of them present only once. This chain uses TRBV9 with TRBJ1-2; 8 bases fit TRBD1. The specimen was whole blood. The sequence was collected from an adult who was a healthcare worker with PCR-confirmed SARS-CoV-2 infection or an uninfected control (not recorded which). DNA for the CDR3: TGTGCCAGCAGCGCCTACCTTGGACAGGGCCCTAACTATGGCTACACCTTC. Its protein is CASSAYLGQGPNYGYTF.